The following is a TCR beta chain sequence with its context. The data are from a study of blood T cell repertoires in COVID-19. Overall study: Both acute and convalescent COVID-19 samples were obtained from the United States, Italy and Spain.

Germline assignment: CDR1 KGHSH and CDR2 LQKENI. The CDR3 has 15 residues. Trimming shortened V by 0 bases and J by 2 bases, and 10 bases separated the two germline ends. Under the authors' procedure: Using reference gene primer amplification, nucleated cell counts were estimated. Assay: immunoSEQ multiplex PCR; the TCRdb copy retains only in-frame clones and omits some. D and trimming come from the DNA, and the V and J calls and clone size come from that table. This sample has 470,000 or so clones, with around 89% found just once. The receptor was isolated from a woman aged 25 to 39 with acute or convalescent COVID-19. The chain joins TRBV18 to TRBJ2-5; D remains unclear. The specimen sequenced was peripheral blood. DNA of the CDR3: TGTGCCAGCTCACCACCGGTAACAGAACAAGAGACCCAGTACTTC. Translating gives CASSPPVTEQETQYF.